This T cell receptor beta chain was recovered during a study of identical twins. Study-wide results and caveats: Those out-of-frame alpha sequences shared by twins showed an excess of low generation probability.

With template switching, a universal primer site was added, and the cDNA carried unique molecular identifiers. TCRdb processed the 5' RACE reads anew with MiXCR; each CDR3 protein has one entry. Of 200,000 to 300,000 distinct CDR3 sequences in the sample, 7% to 8.5% were seen once. This clonotype was seen repeatedly, ten times or more. Its antigen remains unknown. Germline CDR1 and CDR2: SNHLY and FYNNEI. V dropped 3 bases and J dropped 9 bases, with 12 bases sitting between them. This CDR3 contains 14 residues. The data were also submitted as part of a second study, on yellow fever vaccine responses in identical twins. As reported in that work: On the reported evidence, twins' vaccine T cell responses seemed partly convergent and partly personalized.

The material sequenced was CD8+ T cells sorted from blood. The TCR comes from a woman younger than 35 in good health. The rearrangement joins TRBV2 to TRBJ1-6; possible D gene TRBD1, 5 bases. As DNA, the CDR3 is TGTGCCAGCAGTGACACGGGGCAGGTTTCACCCCTCCACTTT. Its protein product is CASSDTGQVSPLHF.